The clone carrying this T cell receptor beta chain was observed a handful of times. Germline-derived CDR1 and CDR2 are MNHEY and SVGEGT. The CDR3 sequence is 14 residues long. The V gene lost 2 bases and the J gene lost 2 bases, with 9 bases spanning the gap. The data were taken from a study of blood T cell repertoires in COVID-19. As originally analysed: Reference gene primer amplification yielded estimated nucleated cell counts. Using immunoSEQ multiplex PCR, the repertoire was profiled, and TCRdb retains in-frame clones only, with some absent. V, J and clone size were drawn from that table, and D and trimming were deduced from the DNA. The sample lists under 300,000 clones, about three quarters occurring once.

The receptor was derived from a woman of 80 years or more with acute or convalescent COVID-19. The gene calls are TRBV6-2 or TRBV6-3 and TRBJ1-2; D not certain. The specimen sequenced was peripheral blood. The CDR3 reads CASSYRIRNYGYTF. CDR3 DNA: TGTGCCAGCAGTTACAGAATTAGAAACTATGGCTACACCTTC.